This is a list of T cell receptor beta chains from one sample in a study of beta chain features in type 1 diabetes. Produced via immunoSEQ multiplex PCR; TCRdb's table is partial and in-frame only. The sample yields fewer than 300,000 clones, roughly 20% seen once. Sequenced sample: naive CD4+ T cells from blood. The receptors come from a woman in her forties with type 1 diabetes. The CDR3 runs from the conserved cysteine through the conserved F or W. The D gene is left open where the match is weak. Clone size is not always given. Where it is, it says once, few, many or a class for expanded clones.

NA TRBV7-2 TRBD2 CASTPSGRAGANVLTF
NA TRBV19 TRBD2 CASRSGLAGVQFF
few TRBV19 NA CASSFQNTEAFF
NA TRBV7-3 NA CASSLGYGAEAFF
NA TRBV7-2 TRBD1 CASSSIQGAEETQYF
few TRBV6-1 NA CASSEWGSSNQPQHF
few TRBV18 TRBD1 CASSPRRDRVHEQFF
NA TRBV7-8 NA CASSLSRAPYSNQPQHF
NA TRBV15 TRBD1 CATSRGDRGADTQYF
NA TRBV9 NA CASSASGGLNQPQHF
few TRBV7-2 NA CASTRWAPGNTIYF
NA TRBV2 TRBD1 CASNSGGLETQYF
NA TRBV2 NA CASSAGNYGYTF
NA TRBV9 NA CASSPYSGSSYNEQFF
few TRBV2 NA CASSSTGPIQYF
few TRBV9 NA CASSFSGGNYGYTF
few TRBV5-4 NA CASFDPRVGETQYF
NA TRBV27 TRBD2 CASTPGLASNEQFF
few TRBV9 NA CASSPRGRATEKLFF
few TRBV11-1 NA CASSLALNQPQHF
NA TRBV6-5 NA CASSRWGGETQYF
few TRBV13 NA CASSLSGAQETQYF
NA TRBV4-3 TRBD2 CASSQDRGGHRSYEQYF
NA TRBV18 TRBD1 CASSQGAATEAFF
NA TRBV4-3 NA CASSQDPRVSGELFF
few TRBV11-2 TRBD1 CASSLARGLAFF
NA TRBV30 TRBD1 CAWSPQGGNQPQHF
NA TRBV30 NA CAWSGGGSNTEAFF
few TRBV9 TRBD1 CASSVPGGDGYTF
NA TRBV6-6 TRBD1 CASSSPGQGAQTEAFF
few TRBV27 NA CASSTGGGVYSNQPQHF
few TRBV19 TRBD2 CASSLRTSALNEQFF
NA TRBV5-4 NA CASTPSNRDGYTF
few TRBV4-3 TRBD2 CASSRLLAGGDEQFF
NA TRBV10-3 TRBD1 CAISDPRDRAVNEQFF
NA TRBV27 TRBD1 CASSRQGQETQYF
few TRBV11-2 TRBD1 CASSRDRGSYEQYF
NA TRBV30 NA CAWSDSGKGQAFF
few TRBV28 NA CASSLGRDNIQYF
few TRBV9 NA CASSASYNANYGYTF
few TRBV9 NA CASSVVSQGRSTEAFF
few TRBV7-3 TRBD2 CASSLLGVAGGGEQFF
NA TRBV29-1 NA CSVEDPQDYTDTQYF
NA TRBV6-5 NA CAVVRAGAGYGYTF
NA TRBV5-4 NA CASTIEVNRYNEQFF
few TRBV28 TRBD1 CASINLGGRDKNIQYF
NA TRBV23-1 NA CASRLQDSRGNNQPQHF
NA TRBV19 NA CASSVDSLYEQYF
NA TRBV15 NA CATSRVNRDKPYEQYF
NA TRBV4-1 NA CASSPFSLEDGEQFF
few TRBV19 TRBD1 CASSPGQGDQPQHF
NA TRBV5-1 NA CASSLAPGEETQYF
NA TRBV10-3 NA CAISEQVDTEAFF
few TRBV5-1 NA CASSPTGTGANVLTF